The clone carrying this T cell receptor (beta chain) was counted only a few times. The data originate from a study of blood T cell repertoires in COVID-19. For the study at large: Samples taken during acute and convalescent COVID-19 were collected in the United States, Italy and Spain.

CDR3 size: 16 residues. Trimming took 3 bases from V and 0 from J; bases not matched to a gene: 4. CDR1 SGHNT and CDR2 YENEEA come from the germline V gene. Authors' analysis steps: Cell counts per sample came from amplifying reference gene primers. Clones were read by immunoSEQ multiplex PCR, and TCRdb kept only the in-frame ones, dropping some. V and J calls plus clone size are reproduced from that table; the DNA served to infer D and trimming. The top ten hold 0.85% to 1% of the sample, which has about 280,000 clones, around nine tenths seen once. The sequenced sample consisted of peripheral blood. The chain links TRBV11-3 to TRBJ1-1; 10 bases line up with TRBD1. The receptor's source is a woman aged 40 to 55 who had recovered from COVID-19. CDR3 residues: CASSFGTGDLNTEAFF. For the CDR3, the DNA is TGTGCCAGCAGCTTCGGGACAGGGGATTTGAACACTGAAGCTTTCTTT. Based on the CDR3 plus reference TRBV11-3 and TRBJ1-1, the full variable domain is EAGVVQSPRYKIIEKKQPVAFWCNPISGHNTLYWYLQNLGQGPELLIRYENEEAVDDSQLPKDRFSAERLKGVDSTLKIQPAELGDSAVYLCASSFGTGDLNTEAFFGQGTRLTVV.